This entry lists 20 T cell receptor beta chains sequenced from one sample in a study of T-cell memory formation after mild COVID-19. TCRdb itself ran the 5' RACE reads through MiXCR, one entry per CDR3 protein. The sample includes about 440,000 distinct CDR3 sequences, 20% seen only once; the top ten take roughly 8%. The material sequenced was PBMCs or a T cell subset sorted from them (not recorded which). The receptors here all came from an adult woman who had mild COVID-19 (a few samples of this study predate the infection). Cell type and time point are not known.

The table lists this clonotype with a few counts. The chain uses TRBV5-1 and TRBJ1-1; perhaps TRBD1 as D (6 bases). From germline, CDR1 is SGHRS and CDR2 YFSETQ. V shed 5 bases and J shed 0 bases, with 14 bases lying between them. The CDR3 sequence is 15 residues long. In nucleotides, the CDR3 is TGCGCCAGCAGGGGGGCTAGGGTCATGAACACTGAAGCTTTCTTT. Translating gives CASRGARVMNTEAFF.

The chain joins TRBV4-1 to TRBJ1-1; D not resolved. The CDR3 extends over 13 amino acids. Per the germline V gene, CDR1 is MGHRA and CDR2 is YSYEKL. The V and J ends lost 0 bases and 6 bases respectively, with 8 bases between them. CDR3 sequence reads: CASSQDLNPEAFF. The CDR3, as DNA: TGCGCCAGCAGCCAAGATCTGAATCCTGAAGCTTTCTTT.

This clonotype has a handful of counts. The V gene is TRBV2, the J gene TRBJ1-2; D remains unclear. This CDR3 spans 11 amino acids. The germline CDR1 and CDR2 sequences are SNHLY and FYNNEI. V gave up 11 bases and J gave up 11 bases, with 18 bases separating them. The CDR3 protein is CAETEPPKYTF. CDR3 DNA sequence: TGTGCCGAAACTGAGCCACCAAAGTACACCTTC.

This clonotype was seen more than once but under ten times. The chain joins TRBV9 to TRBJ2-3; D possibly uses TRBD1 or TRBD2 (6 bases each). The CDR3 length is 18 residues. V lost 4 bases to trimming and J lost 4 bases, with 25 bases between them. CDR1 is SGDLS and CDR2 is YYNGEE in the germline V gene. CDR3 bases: TGTGCCAGCAGCCCACTCCCCCTCGGGGGCCTATTCCCAGATACGCAGTATTTT. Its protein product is CASSPLPLGGLFPDTQYF.

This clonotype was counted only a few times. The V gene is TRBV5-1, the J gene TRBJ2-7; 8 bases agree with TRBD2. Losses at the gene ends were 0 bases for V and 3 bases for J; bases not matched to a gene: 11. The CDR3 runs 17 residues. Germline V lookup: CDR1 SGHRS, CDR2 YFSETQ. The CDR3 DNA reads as TGCGCCAGCAGCTTGGAGATCGTGAGCGGGAGTGTCTACGAGCAGTACTTC. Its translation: CASSLEIVSGSVYEQYF.

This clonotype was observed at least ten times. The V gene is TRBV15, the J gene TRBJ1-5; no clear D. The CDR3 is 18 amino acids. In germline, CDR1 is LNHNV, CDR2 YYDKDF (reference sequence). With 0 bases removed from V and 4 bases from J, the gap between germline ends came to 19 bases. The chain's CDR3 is CATSRDSVLGLRNQPQHF. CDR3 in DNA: TGTGCCACCAGCAGAGATTCAGTCTTGGGTCTTCGGAATCAGCCCCAGCATTTT. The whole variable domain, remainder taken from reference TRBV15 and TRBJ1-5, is DAMVIQNPRYQVTQFGKPVTLSCSQTLNHNVMYWYQQKSSQAPKLLFHYYDKDFNNEADTPDNFQSRRPNTSFCFLDIRSPGLGDTAMYLCATSRDSVLGLRNQPQHFGDGTRLSIL.

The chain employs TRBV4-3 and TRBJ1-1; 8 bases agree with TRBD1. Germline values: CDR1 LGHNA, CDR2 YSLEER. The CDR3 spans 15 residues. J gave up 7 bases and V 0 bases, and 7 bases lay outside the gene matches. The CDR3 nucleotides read TGCGCCAGCAGCCAAGACCGACAGGGGATGGGTGAAGCTTTCTTT. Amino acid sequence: CASSQDRQGMGEAFF.

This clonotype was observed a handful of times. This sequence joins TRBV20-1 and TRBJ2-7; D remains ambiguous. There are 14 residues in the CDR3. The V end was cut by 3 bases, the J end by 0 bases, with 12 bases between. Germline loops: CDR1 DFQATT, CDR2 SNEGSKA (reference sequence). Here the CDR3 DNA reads TGCAGTGCTAGGTCCAGGTTAAGCTCCTACGAGCAGTACTTC. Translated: CSARSRLSSYEQYF.

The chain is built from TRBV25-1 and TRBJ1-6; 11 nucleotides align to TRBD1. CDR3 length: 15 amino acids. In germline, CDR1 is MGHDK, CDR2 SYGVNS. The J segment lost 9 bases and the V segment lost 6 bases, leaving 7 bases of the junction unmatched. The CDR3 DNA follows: TGTGCCAGCAGCCTTGGGACAGGGGGAATTTCACCCCTCCACTTT. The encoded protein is CASSLGTGGISPLHF.

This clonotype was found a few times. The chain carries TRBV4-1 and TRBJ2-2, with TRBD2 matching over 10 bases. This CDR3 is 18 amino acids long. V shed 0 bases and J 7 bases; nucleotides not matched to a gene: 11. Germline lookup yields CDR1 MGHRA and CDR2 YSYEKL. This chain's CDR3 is CASSQDPAGGLLGGELFF. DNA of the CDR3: TGCGCCAGCAGCCAAGATCCAGCGGGGGGGCTGTTGGGCGGGGAGCTGTTTTTT.

The CDR3 loop reads CASSQDEGARYEQYF. CDR3 sequence (DNA): TGCGCCAGCAGCCAAGATGAGGGGGCCCGGTACGAGCAGTACTTC. V usage is TRBV4-3 and J usage is TRBJ2-7; 7 nucleotides align to TRBD1. Germline assignment: CDR1 LGHNA and CDR2 YSLEER. The CDR3 length is 15 residues. V lost 0 bases, J lost 4 bases, and 6 bases stayed unmatched.

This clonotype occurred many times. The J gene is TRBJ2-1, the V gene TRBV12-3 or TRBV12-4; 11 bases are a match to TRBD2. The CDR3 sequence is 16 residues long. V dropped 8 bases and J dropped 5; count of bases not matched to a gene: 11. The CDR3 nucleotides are TGTGCCAGCTCCCTGTTAGCGGGGGGGCCTAACAATGAGCAGTTCTTC. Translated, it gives CASSLLAGGPNNEQFF.

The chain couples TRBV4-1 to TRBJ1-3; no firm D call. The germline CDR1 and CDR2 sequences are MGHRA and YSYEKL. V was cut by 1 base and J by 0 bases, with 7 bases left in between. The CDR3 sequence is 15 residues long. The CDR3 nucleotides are TGCGCCAGCAGCCAAGTTCTGTACTCTGGAAACACCATATATTTT. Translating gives CASSQVLYSGNTIYF.

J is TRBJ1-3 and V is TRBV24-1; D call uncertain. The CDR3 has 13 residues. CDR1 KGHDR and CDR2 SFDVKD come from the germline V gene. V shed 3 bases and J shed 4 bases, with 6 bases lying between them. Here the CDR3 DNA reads TGTGCCACCAGTGATCCGGGCGGAAACACCATATATTTT. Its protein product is CATSDPGGNTIYF.

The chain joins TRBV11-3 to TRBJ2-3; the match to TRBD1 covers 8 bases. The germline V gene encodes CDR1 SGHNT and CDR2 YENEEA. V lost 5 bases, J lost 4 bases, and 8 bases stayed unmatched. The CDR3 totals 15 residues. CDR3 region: CASSPEPGQADTQYF. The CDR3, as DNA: TGTGCCAGCAGCCCGGAGCCGGGACAGGCAGATACGCAGTATTTT.

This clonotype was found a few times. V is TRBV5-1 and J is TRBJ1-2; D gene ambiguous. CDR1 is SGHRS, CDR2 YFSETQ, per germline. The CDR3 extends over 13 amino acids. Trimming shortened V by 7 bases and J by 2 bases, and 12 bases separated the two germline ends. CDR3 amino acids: CASDFDGNYGYTF. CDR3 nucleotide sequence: TGCGCCAGCGATTTTGATGGGAACTATGGCTACACCTTC.

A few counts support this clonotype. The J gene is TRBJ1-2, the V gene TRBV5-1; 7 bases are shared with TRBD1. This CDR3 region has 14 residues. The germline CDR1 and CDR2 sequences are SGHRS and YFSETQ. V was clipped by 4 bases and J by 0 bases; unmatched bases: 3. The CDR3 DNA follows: TGCGCCAGCAGCCCAGGGGGGGCTAACTATGGCTACACCTTC. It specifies CASSPGGANYGYTF.

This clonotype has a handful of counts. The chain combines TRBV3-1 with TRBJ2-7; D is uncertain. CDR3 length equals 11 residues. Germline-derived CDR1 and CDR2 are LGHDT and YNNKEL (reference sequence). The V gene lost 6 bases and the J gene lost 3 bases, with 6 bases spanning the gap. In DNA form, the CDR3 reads TGTGCCAGCAGAAATGACTACGAGCAGTACTTC. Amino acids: CASRNDYEQYF.

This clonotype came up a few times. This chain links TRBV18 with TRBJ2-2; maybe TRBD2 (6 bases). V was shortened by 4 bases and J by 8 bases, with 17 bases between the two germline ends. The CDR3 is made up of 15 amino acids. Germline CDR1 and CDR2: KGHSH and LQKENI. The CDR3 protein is CASSQGLTAYGELFF. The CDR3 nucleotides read TGTGCCAGCTCACAGGGACTGACAGCGTATGGGGAGCTGTTTTTT.

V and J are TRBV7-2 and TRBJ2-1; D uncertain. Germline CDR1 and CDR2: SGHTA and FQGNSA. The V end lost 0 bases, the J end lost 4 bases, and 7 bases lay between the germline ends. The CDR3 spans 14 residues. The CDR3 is CASSLASGYNEQFF. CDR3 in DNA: TGTGCCAGCAGCTTAGCGTCAGGATACAATGAGCAGTTCTTC.